This T cell receptor beta chain was captured by sequencing in a study of blood T cell dynamics during melanoma immunotherapy (dated by TCRdb to about 2020). Describing the broader study: Patients had metastatic melanoma and received first-line pembrolizumab or nivolumab plus ipilimumab as standard of care in the United Kingdom. To find early correlates of response, peripheral T cell receptor repertoires were profiled in metastatic melanoma patients before and after one cycle of checkpoint inhibitor therapy. The training cohort consisted of consecutive patients, while an additional independent group of patients from the same centre was pooled to form an external validation set.

Ends trimmed: V by 6 bases, J by 8 bases; bases unmatched to a gene: 3. From cysteine to phenylalanine, the CDR3 is 14 amino acids long. This entry keeps only the CDR3 DNA: 42 bases, framed from base 1. For CDR1 and CDR2, the germline V gene lists SGHAT and FQNNGV. Points the paper makes about the study in general: A bifurcated reorganization of the PBMC repertoire at W3, with increased clonality or increased diversity, was observed in patients who later achieved disease control, unlike in progressors. The relatively small sample size was acknowledged as a potential limitation on generalization of the results. Whether the T cell clones driving repertoire changes were melanoma-specific or reflected general immune activation could not be determined in the study.

Sample time point, as interpreted from the label and publication: pre-treatment baseline. Blood samples were taken before treatment (T0) and at week 3 (W3), following the first cycle of checkpoint blockade. Except for a couple of patients with rapid clinical progression, response was assessed 12 weeks after the first infusion by RECIST 1.1; disease control meant complete response, partial response or stable disease. Patients with prior systemic cancer treatment, concomitant immunosuppressant therapy or synchronous other active malignancies were excluded. Both bulk PBMC and plasma cell-free DNA were sequenced for TCR beta so that circulating cells and T cell turnover could be tracked. Lymphoprep and SepMate tubes were used to isolate PBMC from blood, and red cell lysis was then performed. QIAamp DNA Blood Mini kits were used to extract DNA from PBMC and from sorted T cell subsets. Every bulk PBMC sample had a fixed 350 ng of DNA loaded. TCR beta CDR3 sequences were amplified from genomic DNA using the immunoSEQ TCRb Assay kit according to manufacturer instructions. The KAPA Library Quantification Kit for Illumina platforms was used to quantify the pooled libraries by qPCR. Pooled libraries were sequenced on an Illumina NextSeq 500, clustered at roughly 0.55-1.1 pM. The authors' pipeline ran thus. Analysis of the TCR data relied on immunoSEQ ANALYZER and the R LymphoSeq package. A rearrangement efficiency score was calculated as productive divided by the sum of productive and non-productive CDR3 sequences. Clonality was measured with the Gini coefficient and diversity with the Renyi index at alpha=1, and both measures were compared pairwise between timepoints within each patient. In LymphoSeq, clonal relatedness was computed with an edit distance of 3 and repertoire similarity was computed with the Bhattacharyya coefficient. To classify response, a linear discriminant analysis based on week-3 changes in clonality and diversity was built using the R MASS and caret packages. In its TCRdb copy, this immuneACCESS table keeps in-frame sequences only and misses some clones. Where compared with another copy, unresolved V genes explain less than half of these, and the others have no known cause. V and J calls and clone size are given by that table; D and trimming were obtained from the DNA. In all, the sample holds tens of thousands of clones, and about 83% of those were seen once. Of the sample, 3.5% to 6% falls within the top ten clones.

On this clone: Its antigen is currently not known. Base qualities are not at hand, and no much larger clone is one base apart.

The specimen was blood, collected from a patient treated with checkpoint blockade. The chain links TRBV11-2 with TRBJ2-1; a stretch of 14 junction bases matches TRBD2. This receptor was obtained from a human donor with melanoma. This receptor has the CDR3 CASRGLAGDHEQFF. DNA sequence: TGTGCCAGCAGGGGACTAGCGGGAGATCATGAGCAGTTCTTC. The CDR3 plus the reference TRBV11-2 and TRBJ2-1 genes for the other parts give the full variable domain: EAGVAQSPRYKIIEKRQSVAFWCNPISGHATLYWYQQILGQGPKLLIQFQNNGVVDDSQLPKDRFSAERLKGVDSTLKIQPAKLEDSAVYLCASRGLAGDHEQFFGPGTRLTVL.